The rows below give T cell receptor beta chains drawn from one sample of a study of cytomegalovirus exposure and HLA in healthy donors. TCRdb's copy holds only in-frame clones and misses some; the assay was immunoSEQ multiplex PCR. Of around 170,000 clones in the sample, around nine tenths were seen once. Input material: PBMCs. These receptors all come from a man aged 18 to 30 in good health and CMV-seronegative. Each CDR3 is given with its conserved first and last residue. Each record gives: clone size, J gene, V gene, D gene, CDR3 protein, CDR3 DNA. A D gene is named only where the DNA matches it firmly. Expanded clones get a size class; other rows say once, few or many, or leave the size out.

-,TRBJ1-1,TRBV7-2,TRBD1,CASSARPGQGRLDAFF,TGTGCCAGCAGCGCGCGTCCGGGACAGGGTAGGCTGGATGCTTTCTTT
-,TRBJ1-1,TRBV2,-,CASSDDYGGRSGTEAFF,TGTGCCAGCAGTGATGACTATGGGGGGAGGTCCGGGACTGAAGCTTTCTTT
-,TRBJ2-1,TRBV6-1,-,CASSGGEWNEQFF,TGTGCCAGCAGTGGGGGGGAATGGAATGAGCAGTTCTTC
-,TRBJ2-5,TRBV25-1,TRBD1,CASSELQRTGGRETQYF,TGTGCCAGCAGTGAATTGCAGCGGACAGGGGGCAGGGAGACCCAGTACTTC
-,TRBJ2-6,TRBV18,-,CASSPPAQTIPSGANVLTF,TGTGCCAGCTCACCGCCGGCCCAAACTATACCCTCTGGGGCCAACGTCCTGACTTTC
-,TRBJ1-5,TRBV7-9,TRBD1,CASSSPGQSMGQPQHF,TGTGCCAGCAGCTCTCCGGGACAGAGTATGGGTCAGCCCCAGCATTTT
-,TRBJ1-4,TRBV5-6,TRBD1,CASSLGRSGTGELFF,TGTGCCAGCAGCTTGGGGCGCTCCGGGACAGGAGAACTGTTTTTT
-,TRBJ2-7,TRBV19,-,CASSTGGIVAGAVYEQYF,TGTGCCAGTAGTACAGGGGGCATAGTAGCGGGAGCGGTCTACGAGCAGTACTTC
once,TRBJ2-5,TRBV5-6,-,CASSFFVGGGPETQYF,TGTGCCAGCAGCTTCTTTGTAGGGGGGGGACCGGAGACCCAGTACTTC
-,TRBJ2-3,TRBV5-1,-,CASGETGGRSSTVAQYF,TGCGCCAGCGGGGAGACAGGTGGCCGATCGTCCACGGTCGCGCAGTATTTT
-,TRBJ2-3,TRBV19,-,CASSVLTLSTDTQYF,TGTGCCAGTAGTGTCTTAACTCTTAGCACAGATACGCAGTATTTT
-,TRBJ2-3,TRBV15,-,CATSSRDTDTQYF,TGTGCCACCAGCTCGAGGGACACAGATACGCAGTATTTT
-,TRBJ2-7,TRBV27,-,CASSLKTPTGEQYF,TGTGCCAGCAGTTTAAAGACCCCAACAGGGGAGCAGTACTTC
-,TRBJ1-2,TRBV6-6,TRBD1,CASSYPTGGPAYGYTF,TGTGCCAGCAGTTACCCAACAGGGGGCCCTGCTTATGGCTACACCTTC
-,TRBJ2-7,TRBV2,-,CASRPEVPSSYEQYF,TGTGCCAGCAGGCCAGAGGTACCAAGCTCCTACGAGCAGTACTTC
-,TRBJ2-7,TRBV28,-,CASSLYDIFGGGYEQYF,TGTGCCAGCAGTTTATACGATATTTTCGGGGGAGGCTACGAGCAGTACTTC
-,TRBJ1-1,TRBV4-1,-,CASSHLGGMNTEAFF,TGCGCCAGCAGCCACCTCGGAGGGATGAACACTGAAGCTTTCTTT
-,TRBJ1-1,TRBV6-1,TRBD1,CASSEGQTSVNTEAFF,TGTGCCAGCAGTGAGGGACAGACCTCCGTGAACACTGAAGCTTTCTTT
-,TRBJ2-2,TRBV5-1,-,CASTLGAGELFF,TGCGCCAGCACTCTTGGAGCCGGGGAGCTGTTTTTT
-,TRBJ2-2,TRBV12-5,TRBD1,CASGNSGTGNTGELFF,TGTGCTAGTGGAAATTCCGGGACAGGGAACACCGGGGAGCTGTTTTTT
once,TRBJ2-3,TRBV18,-,CASSPSREDTQYF,TGTGCCAGCTCACCTTCGAGGGAAGATACGCAGTATTTT
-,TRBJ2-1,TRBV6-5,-,CASSYGRGNEQFF,TGTGCCAGCAGTTACGGCCGGGGTAATGAGCAGTTCTTC
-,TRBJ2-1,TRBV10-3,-,CAISSYNEQFF,TGTGCCATCAGCAGCTACAATGAGCAGTTCTTC
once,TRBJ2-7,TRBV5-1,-,CASSLDEGWEEQYF,TGCGCCAGCAGCTTGGATGAGGGCTGGGAGGAGCAGTACTTC
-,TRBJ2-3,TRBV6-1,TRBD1,CASSGGQAYTDTQYF,TGTGCCAGCAGTGGCGGACAGGCCTACACAGATACGCAGTATTTT
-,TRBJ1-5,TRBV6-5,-,CASSLRLYSNQPQHF,TGTGCCAGCAGTTTGCGGCTGTATAGCAATCAGCCCCAGCATTTT
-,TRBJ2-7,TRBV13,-,CASSSTHSYEQYF,TGTGCCAGCAGCTCGACACATTCCTACGAGCAGTACTTC
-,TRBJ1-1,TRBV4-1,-,CASSHLDISEAFF,TGCGCCAGCAGCCATTTAGACATATCGGAAGCTTTCTTT
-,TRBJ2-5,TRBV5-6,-,CASSRLHQETQYF,TGTGCCAGCAGTAGACTACACCAAGAGACCCAGTACTTC
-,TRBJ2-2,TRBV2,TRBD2,CASSDFAGVRTGELFF,TGTGCCAGCAGTGATTTTGCGGGAGTAAGAACCGGGGAGCTGTTTTTT
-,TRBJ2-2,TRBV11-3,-,CASSPGIGRDTGELFF,TGTGCCAGCAGCCCCGGAATCGGGCGGGACACCGGGGAGCTGTTTTTT
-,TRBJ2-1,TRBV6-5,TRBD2,CASSYRGGVTNEQFF,TGTGCCAGCAGTTACCGGGGGGGGGTGACAAATGAGCAGTTCTTC
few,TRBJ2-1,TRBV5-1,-,CASSLEGGFEQFF,TGCGCCAGCAGCTTGGAGGGCGGGTTCGAGCAGTTCTTC
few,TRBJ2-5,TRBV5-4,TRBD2,CASSPEISGEQETQYF,TGTGCCAGCAGCCCCGAGATTAGCGGGGAACAAGAGACCCAGTACTTC
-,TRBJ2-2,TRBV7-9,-,CASSSIRPGTLQNTGELFF,TGTGCCAGCAGCTCTATTAGGCCCGGGACTCTGCAGAACACCGGGGAGCTGTTTTTT
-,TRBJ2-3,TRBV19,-,CASRGYGVTDTQYF,TGTGCCAGTAGGGGCTACGGGGTCACAGATACGCAGTATTTT
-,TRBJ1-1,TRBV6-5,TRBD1,CASWGQGVSEAFF,TGTGCCAGTTGGGGACAGGGGGTCTCTGAAGCTTTCTTT
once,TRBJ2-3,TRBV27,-,CASSPFAGLTDTQYF,TGTGCCAGCAGCCCTTTTGCGGGCCTCACGGATACGCAGTATTTT
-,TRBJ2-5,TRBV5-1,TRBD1,CASSPPGGRETQYF,TGCGCCAGCAGCCCACCAGGGGGCAGGGAGACCCAGTACTTC
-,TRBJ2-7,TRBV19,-,CASSAPGQGSSYEQYF,TGTGCCAGTAGTGCGCCGGGACAAGGAAGCTCCTACGAGCAGTACTTC
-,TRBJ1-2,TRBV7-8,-,CASSPDINYGYTF,TGTGCCAGCAGCCCAGACATCAACTATGGCTACACCTTC
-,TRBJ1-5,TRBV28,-,CASRLQGGGNQPQHF,TGTGCCAGCAGGTTACAGGGAGGAGGCAATCAGCCCCAGCATTTT
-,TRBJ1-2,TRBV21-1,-,CASRMETGQIYYGYTF,TGTGCCAGCAGAATGGAAACGGGACAGATATACTATGGCTACACCTTC
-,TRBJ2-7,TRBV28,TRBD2,CATTRASGRAGYEQYF,TGTGCCACCACGAGGGCTAGCGGGAGGGCGGGCTACGAGCAGTACTTC
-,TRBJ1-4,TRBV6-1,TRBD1,CASSEPGQGALNEKLFF,TGTGCCAGCAGTGAACCGGGACAGGGGGCCCTTAATGAAAAACTGTTTTTT
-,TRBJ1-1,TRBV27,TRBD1,CASTDRAMNTEAFF,TGTGCCAGCACGGACAGGGCTATGAACACTGAAGCTTTCTTT
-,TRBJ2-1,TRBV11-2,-,CASSYDRIGDEQFF,TGTGCCAGCAGCTACGACAGGATAGGCGATGAGCAGTTCTTC
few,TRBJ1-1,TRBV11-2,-,CASSPANPPEAFF,TGTGCCAGCAGCCCAGCGAATCCCCCTGAAGCTTTCTTT
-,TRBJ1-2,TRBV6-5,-,CASSSQPSGPYFGYTF,TGTGCCAGCAGTTCCCAACCCTCAGGGCCCTATTTCGGCTACACCTTC
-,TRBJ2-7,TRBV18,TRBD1,CASSHRMGQGAYEQYF,TGTGCCAGCTCACACCGGATGGGACAGGGGGCCTACGAGCAGTACTTC
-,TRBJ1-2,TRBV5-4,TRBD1,CASSLDGRGNYGYTF,TGTGCCAGCAGCTTGGACGGCAGGGGGAACTATGGCTACACCTTC
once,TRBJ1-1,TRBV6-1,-,CASRTVTEAFF,TGTGCCAGCCGCACAGTCACTGAAGCTTTCTTT